One sample yielded the 25 T cell receptor beta chains listed below, sequenced in a study of blood T cell repertoires in COVID-19. Sequencing was performed with immunoSEQ multiplex PCR; in TCRdb, only in-frame clones are kept and a portion is missing. The repertoire includes around 190,000 clones, around 83% of them detected once, and 1.5% to 1.9% sits in the top ten. The sequenced sample consisted of peripheral blood. The receptors shown here come from a human donor in a cohort sampled during active COVID-19.

The genes are TRBV6-2 or TRBV6-3 and TRBJ1-6; perhaps TRBD1 as D (5 bases). CDR1 and CDR2 (germline): MNHEY, SVGEGT. CDR3 length: 14 amino acids. V lost 5 bases and J lost 9, with 14 bases in between. CDR3 sequence reads: CASSPSDRGSPLHF. The CDR3 DNA reads as TGTGCCAGCAGTCCGTCGGATAGGGGTTCACCCCTCCACTTT.

The chain combines TRBV6-2 or TRBV6-3 with TRBJ1-2, with 9 bases aligning to TRBD1. CDR3 length equals 16 residues. Germline-derived CDR1 and CDR2 are MNHEY and SVGEGT. Trimming cost V 4 bases and J 9 bases; bases outside gene matches: 15. As DNA, the CDR3 is TGTGCCAGCAGTTTACAGGGGGCAGGGGACCCTCTGCGCTACACCTTC. It is translated as CASSLQGAGDPLRYTF.

The CDR3 sequence: CASSNDSPGQGRNQPQHF. In DNA, the CDR3 is TGTGCCAGCAGTAACGACTCCCCGGGACAGGGGCGCAATCAGCCCCAGCATTTT. The V and J genes are TRBV6-2 or TRBV6-3 and TRBJ1-5; 10 nucleotides align to TRBD1. The germline gives CDR1 MNHEY, CDR2 SVGEGT. The V gene end was trimmed by 5 bases and the J gene end by 2 bases; junction bases not matched to a gene: 12. The CDR3 sequence is 18 residues long.

The chain has TRBV27 and TRBJ2-2, with 12 bases aligning to TRBD2. Germline CDR1 is MNHEY and CDR2 is SMNVEV (reference sequence). This CDR3 region has 15 residues. V was clipped by 4 bases and J by 6 bases; unmatched bases: 3. The CDR3 nucleotides read TGTGCCAGCAGTTCGCCTAGCGGGAGGGCCGGGGAGCTGTTTTTT. As protein: CASSSPSGRAGELFF.

This clone was counted a single time. The chain joins TRBV7-9 to TRBJ2-7; D is unclear. Deletions cut 1 base from V and 6 bases from J, with 19 bases between. Germline V lookup: CDR1 SEHNR, CDR2 FQNEAQ (reference sequence). The CDR3 sequence is 16 residues long. This chain's CDR3 is CASSLGGSSHLREQYF. CDR3 DNA: TGTGCCAGCAGCTTAGGCGGCAGCTCCCACCTTCGCGAGCAGTACTTC.

The rearrangement links TRBV5-1 to TRBJ1-1; 9 nucleotides match TRBD1. Germline V gene lookup returns CDR1 SGHRS and CDR2 YFSETQ. CDR3 size: 14 residues. V was pared by 3 bases and J by 4 bases, with 4 bases of the junction left unmatched. This chain's CDR3 is CASSWRTGATEAFF. In nucleotides, the CDR3 is TGCGCCAGCAGCTGGCGGACAGGGGCCACTGAAGCTTTCTTT. The full variable domain, in which reference TRBV5-1 and TRBJ1-1 provide the parts outside the CDR3, is KAGVTQTPRYLIKTRGQQVTLSCSPISGHRSVSWYQQTPGQGLQFLFEYFSETQRNKGNFPGRFSGRQFSNSRSEMNVSTLELGDSALYLCASSWRTGATEAFFGQGTRLTVV.

This clone has just one count. V usage is TRBV11-1 and J usage is TRBJ2-1, with TRBD2 matching 11 bases. The germline CDR1 and CDR2 sequences are SGHAT and FQDESV (reference sequence). There are 15 residues in the CDR3. With 0 bases clipped from V and 9 bases from J, the junction kept 4 bases outside the gene matches. The CDR3 protein is CASSLASGGASEQFF. In DNA form, the CDR3 reads TGTGCCAGCAGCTTAGCTAGCGGGGGGGCAAGTGAGCAGTTCTTC. The full variable domain, with the rest looked up from reference TRBV11-1 and TRBJ2-1, is EAEVAQSPRYKITEKSQAVAFWCDPISGHATLYWYRQILGQGPELLVQFQDESVVDDSQLPKDRFSAERLKGVDSTLKIQPAELGDSAMYLCASSLASGGASEQFFGPGTRLTVL.

The J gene is TRBJ2-7, the V gene TRBV5-4; tentative D call: TRBD2 (7 bases). Trimming stripped 0 bases from V and 5 bases from J, with 15 bases between. This CDR3 comprises 15 residues. The V gene's germline CDR1 is SGHNT and CDR2 YYREEE (reference sequence). CDR3 bases: TGTGCCAGCAGCTTGGGAGGCGGGGGCCGCGACGAGCAGTACTTC. It is translated as CASSLGGGGRDEQYF.

The V call is TRBV7-3, the J call TRBJ2-3; TRBD2 matches 9 bases. The trim removed 3 bases at V and 1 base at J, leaving 5 bases unmatched. Germline assignment: CDR1 SGHTA and CDR2 FQGTGA. This CDR3 has 16 residues. The CDR3 reads CASSFTSSGGTDTQYF. Written as DNA, the CDR3 is TGTGCCAGCAGCTTTACGTCTAGCGGGGGCACAGATACGCAGTATTTT. Supplemented by reference TRBV7-3 and TRBJ2-3, the full variable domain reads GAGVSQTPSNKVTEKGKYVELRCDPISGHTALYWYRQSLGQGPEFLIYFQGTGAADDSGLPNDRFFAVRPEGSVSTLKIQRTERGDSAVYLCASSFTSSGGTDTQYFGPGTRLTVL.

The chain uses TRBV27 and TRBJ2-1; D is undetermined. Germline CDR1 MNHEY, CDR2 SMNVEV (reference sequence). Trimming shortened V by 1 base and J by 6 bases, and 7 bases separated the two germline ends. The CDR3 sequence is 13 residues long. DNA of the CDR3: TGTGCCAGCAGTTTATGGGCTGCCAATGAGCAGTTCTTC. Protein sequence: CASSLWAANEQFF.

The J gene is TRBJ1-4, the V gene TRBV15, with 8 bases lining up with TRBD1. The CDR3 runs to 14 residues. With V trimmed by 5 bases and J by 4 bases, 3 bases remained unmatched. Germline CDR1 is LNHNV and CDR2 is YYDKDF (reference sequence). The CDR3 protein is CATSGQGDNEKLFF. The CDR3 nucleotides read TGTGCCACCAGCGGACAGGGAGATAATGAAAAACTGTTTTTT.

The chain links TRBV5-1 to TRBJ1-2; no firm D call. The CDR3 totals 14 residues. Looked up from germline, CDR1 is SGHRS and CDR2 is YFSETQ. V dropped 0 bases and J dropped 4 bases, with 10 bases sitting between them. In nucleotides, the CDR3 is TGCGCCAGCAGCTTGGAGCGGGGAACCTATGGCTACACCTTC. It yields the protein CASSLERGTYGYTF.

The gene calls are TRBV29-1 and TRBJ2-1; TRBD2 is a possible D gene (6 bases). Trimming removed 0 bases at V and 1 base at J, with 16 bases between. The length of the CDR3 is 17 residues. CDR1 is SQVTM and CDR2 is ANQGSEA in the germline V gene. The CDR3 loop reads CSVEEEGGLVSYNEQFF. Written as DNA, the CDR3 is TGCAGCGTTGAAGAGGAAGGAGGGCTAGTATCCTACAATGAGCAGTTCTTC.

The chain couples TRBV7-3 to TRBJ1-1, with TRBD1 matching over 7 bases. The V segment lost 4 bases and the J segment 2 bases; nucleotides outside the gene matches: 4. Germline values: CDR1 SGHTA, CDR2 FQGTGA. This CDR3 is 14 amino acids long. The CDR3 loop reads CASSSGQPNTEAFF. The DNA of the CDR3 is TGTGCCAGCAGCTCGGGACAGCCTAACACTGAAGCTTTCTTT.

This rearrangement joins TRBV28 to TRBJ2-1; TRBD1 is a possible D gene (5 bases). CDR1 and CDR2 (germline): MDHEN, SYDVKM. The length of the CDR3 is 11 residues. The V and J ends lost 2 bases and 16 bases respectively, with 12 bases between them. Written as DNA, the CDR3 is TGTGCCAGCAGTTTAGGCCAGGGTGAATTCTTC. It yields the protein CASSLGQGEFF.

V gene TRBV7-9 combines with J gene TRBJ1-6; D remains ambiguous. There are 14 residues in the CDR3. Germline-derived CDR1 and CDR2 are SEHNR and FQNEAQ (reference sequence). Trimming took 5 bases from V and 4 from J, leaving 9 bases between them. For the CDR3, the DNA is TGTGCCAGCAGCCAACGGGAGTATAATTCACCCCTCCACTTT. Protein product: CASSQREYNSPLHF.

The chain is built from TRBV27 and TRBJ2-1, with unresolved D. Germline CDR1 MNHEY, CDR2 SMNVEV (reference sequence). The CDR3 extends over 11 amino acids. Trimming stripped 7 bases from V and 7 bases from J, with 8 bases between. For the CDR3, the DNA is TGTGCCAGCACCCTTCGGAATGAGCAGTTCTTC. Its translation is CASTLRNEQFF.

This clone showed up just a few times. V usage is TRBV4-1 and J usage is TRBJ2-7; a possible D gene is TRBD1 (6 bases). V lost 1 base and J lost 4, with 11 bases in between. In germline, CDR1 is MGHRA, CDR2 YSYEKL. This CDR3 has 14 amino acids. For the CDR3, the DNA is TGCGCCAGCAGCCAAGGGGGGCAGCTTTACGAGCAGTACTTC. Translated: CASSQGGQLYEQYF.

The chain couples TRBV3-1 (or the pseudogene TRBV3-2) to TRBJ2-5; TRBD2 matches 9 bases. V shed 1 base, J shed 4 bases, and the junction held 7 bases outside the gene matches. The CDR3 is 16 residues long. Germline V lookup: CDR1 LGHDT, CDR2 YNNKEL (reference sequence). CDR3 bases: TGTGCCAGCAGCCAAGCGATTTCACTAGCGGGAGAGACCCAGTACTTC. It encodes CASSQAISLAGETQYF.

Points on this clone: The sample carries other DNA sequences with the same CDR3. V gene TRBV6-2 or TRBV6-3 combines with J gene TRBJ2-7; 10 nucleotides line up with TRBD2. The CDR3 extends over 14 amino acids. Germline lookup yields CDR1 MNHEY and CDR2 SVGEGT. After removal of 5 bases from V and 2 bases from J, the junction contained 3 bases not matched to a gene. In nucleotides, the CDR3 is TGTGCCAGCAGTCGGACTAGCGGACCCTACGAGCAGTACTTC. Its translation: CASSRTSGPYEQYF.

The chain uses TRBV5-1 and TRBJ2-7, with D possibly being TRBD2 (5 bases). V was clipped by 4 bases and J by 7 bases, with 21 bases between them. Germline values: CDR1 SGHRS, CDR2 YFSETQ. The CDR3 covers 15 residues. The CDR3 reads CASSQFRTPTGEQYF. CDR3 nucleotides: TGCGCCAGCAGCCAATTTAGGACTCCGACGGGGGAGCAGTACTTC.

This clone was seen a few times. V is TRBV5-1 and J is TRBJ1-1; D not resolved. Germline loops: CDR1 SGHRS, CDR2 YFSETQ. Trimming took off 4 bases at V and 11 bases at J, with 15 bases between the two ends. This CDR3 spans 12 amino acids. CDR3 protein: CASSPQLPPAFF. The CDR3 DNA sequence: TGCGCCAGCAGCCCCCAACTACCGCCGGCTTTCTTT.

The V and J genes are TRBV5-5 and TRBJ2-6, with D perhaps matching TRBD2 (6 bases). V was shortened by 3 bases and J by 0 bases, with 7 bases between the two germline ends. The germline V gene encodes CDR1 SGHKS and CDR2 YYEKEE (reference sequence). This CDR3 contains 15 residues. The CDR3 bases are TGTGCCAGCAGCTGGGGGGACTCTGGGGCCAACGTCCTGACTTTC. It translates to CASSWGDSGANVLTF.

V usage is TRBV3-1 (or the pseudogene TRBV3-2) and J usage is TRBJ2-7, with D tentatively TRBD2 (6 bases). Germline CDR1 reads LGHDT; CDR2 reads YNNKEL (reference sequence). The length of the CDR3 is 14 residues. The germline V and J ends were trimmed by 0 bases and 2 bases, with 8 bases remaining between them. The CDR3 is CASSQDSGAYEQYF. The CDR3 DNA reads as TGTGCCAGCAGCCAAGATTCGGGAGCCTACGAGCAGTACTTC.

The chain carries TRBV28 and TRBJ2-7; no clear D gene. The CDR3 has 16 amino acids. Germline lookup yields CDR1 MDHEN and CDR2 SYDVKM. V gave up 5 bases and J gave up 0 bases, with 17 bases separating them. This CDR3 is CASSIRRGLTSYEQYF. The CDR3 nucleotides read TGTGCCAGCAGTATCCGAAGAGGCCTGACCTCCTACGAGCAGTACTTC.